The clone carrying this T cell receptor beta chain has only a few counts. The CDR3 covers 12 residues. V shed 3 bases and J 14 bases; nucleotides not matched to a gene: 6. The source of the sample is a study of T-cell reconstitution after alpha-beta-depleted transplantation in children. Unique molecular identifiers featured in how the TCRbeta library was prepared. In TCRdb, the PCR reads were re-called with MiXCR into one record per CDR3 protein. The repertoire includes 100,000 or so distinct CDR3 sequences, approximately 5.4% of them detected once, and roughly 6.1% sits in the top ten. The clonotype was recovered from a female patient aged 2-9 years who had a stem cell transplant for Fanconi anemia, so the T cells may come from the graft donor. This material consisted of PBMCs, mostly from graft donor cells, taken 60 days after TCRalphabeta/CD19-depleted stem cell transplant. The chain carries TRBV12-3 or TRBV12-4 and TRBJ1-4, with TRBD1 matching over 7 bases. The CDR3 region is CASSLRDSWLFF. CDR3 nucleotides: TGTGCCAGCAGTTTGAGGGACAGCTGGCTGTTTTTT.